These 30 T cell receptor beta chains originate from one sample sequenced in a study of robustness of blood B and T cell sequencing. The template for TCR beta quantification was mRNA, not genomic DNA. cDNA was made with a 5' template-switch oligo adding a universal priming site. The template-switch oligo carried a 12-nucleotide random UMI tagging each cDNA molecule. Via MiXCR, TCRdb re-called the PCR reads, giving one row per CDR3 protein. The sample carries 3,500 to 4,000 distinct CDR3 sequences, 40% to 55% recorded once. Material: peripheral blood. The receptors were sampled from a human donor in good health.

The table lists this clonotype with a few counts. This sequence joins TRBV10-3 and TRBJ2-7; 8 bases fit TRBD2. The J segment lost 5 bases and the V segment lost 4 bases, leaving 7 bases of the junction unmatched. Germline CDR1 is ENHRY and CDR2 is SYGVKD. The CDR3 consists of 14 residues. CDR3 in DNA: TGTGCCATCAGTGTCGCGGGGGGCCAAGACGAGCAGTACTTC. Protein product: CAISVAGGQDEQYF.

By share of the sample, this clonotype is hyperexpanded (1% or more). The chain employs TRBV10-3 and TRBJ1-5; a weak D match, TRBD1 (5 bases). The CDR3 length is 15 residues. V shed 3 bases and J shed 5 bases, with 14 bases lying between them. From germline, CDR1 is ENHRY and CDR2 SYGVKD. CDR3 DNA sequence: TGTGCCATCAGTGAAGGGGTAGGGACGGATCAGCCCCAGCATTTT. It translates to CAISEGVGTDQPQHF.

The gene calls are TRBV15 and TRBJ2-2; D possibly corresponds to TRBD2 (5 bases). CDR3 length: 17 residues. Germline assignment: CDR1 LNHNV and CDR2 YYDKDF (reference sequence). V lost 2 bases and J 5 bases, leaving 18 bases between the germline ends. The CDR3 loop reads CATSRPPWAGGTGELFF. CDR3 DNA sequence: TGTGCCACCAGCAGACCCCCGTGGGCGGGTGGGACCGGGGAGCTGTTTTTT. Supplemented by reference TRBV15 and TRBJ2-2, the full variable domain reads DAMVIQNPRYQVTQFGKPVTLSCSQTLNHNVMYWYQQKSSQAPKLLFHYYDKDFNNEADTPDNFQSRRPNTSFCFLDIRSPGLGDTAMYLCATSRPPWAGGTGELFFGEGSRLTVL.

This clonotype was seen only a few times. The J gene is TRBJ1-6, the V gene TRBV5-5, with a weak D call TRBD1 (5 bases). Trimming removed 5 bases from V and 3 bases from J, with 15 bases in between. CDR1 is SGHKS and CDR2 is YYEKEE in the germline V gene (reference sequence). The CDR3 runs to 16 residues. The CDR3 reads CASRLTELFYNSPLHF. In DNA, the CDR3 is TGTGCCAGCAGATTGACAGAGCTTTTCTATAATTCACCCCTCCACTTT.

The chain uses TRBV6-1 and TRBJ1-2, with D possibly being TRBD1 (5 bases). The germline CDR1 and CDR2 sequences are MNHNS and SASEGT. Trimming stripped 6 bases from V and 4 bases from J, with 21 bases between. This CDR3 has 16 residues. The CDR3 protein is CASSRKPGPGGYGYTF. CDR3 nucleotide sequence: TGTGCCAGCAGCCGGAAACCGGGACCTGGGGGCTATGGCTACACCTTC.

The chain uses TRBV6-1 and TRBJ2-5; 8 bases map to TRBD1. The CDR3 length is 14 residues. V shed 5 bases and J 4 bases; nucleotides not matched to a gene: 6. CDR1 is MNHNS, CDR2 SASEGT, per germline. The CDR3 is CASSTGTGPETQYF. The CDR3 nucleotides read TGTGCCAGCAGTACCGGGACAGGACCAGAGACCCAGTACTTC.

This rearrangement joins TRBV9 to TRBJ2-3; no definite D call. Trimming shortened V by 4 bases and J by 0 bases, and 3 bases separated the two germline ends. Looked up from germline, CDR1 is SGDLS and CDR2 is YYNGEE. The CDR3 runs to 12 residues. The CDR3 loop is CASSPSTDTQYF. The CDR3 bases are TGTGCCAGCAGCCCGAGCACAGATACGCAGTATTTT.

This clonotype appeared a few times. In DNA form, the CDR3 reads TGTGCCTGGAGTTTCGGCCAGGGGGCGGACGAGCAGTACTTC. Protein sequence: CAWSFGQGADEQYF. The J gene is TRBJ2-7, the V gene TRBV30; 8 nucleotides line up with TRBD1. With 2 bases clipped from V and 5 bases from J, the junction kept 8 bases outside the gene matches. CDR1 is GTSNPN, CDR2 SVGIG, per germline (reference sequence). The CDR3 is 14 residues long.

The chain carries TRBV20-1 and TRBJ2-1; D is uncertain. V shed 2 bases and J shed 8 bases, with 13 bases lying between them. This CDR3 has 13 amino acids. CDR1 is DFQATT, CDR2 SNEGSKA, per germline (reference sequence). For the CDR3, the DNA is TGCAGTGCTAGACGACCGTCGAACCATGAGCAGTTCTTC. Encoded protein: CSARRPSNHEQFF.

This chain connects TRBV7-3 to TRBJ2-5, with D unclear. V gave up 5 bases and J gave up 2 bases, with 9 bases separating them. This CDR3 region has 13 residues. The germline gives CDR1 SGHTA, CDR2 FQGTGA. The CDR3 loop is CASSQYEQETQYF. CDR3 DNA: TGTGCCAGCAGCCAGTATGAGCAAGAGACCCAGTACTTC.

V gene TRBV5-4 combines with J gene TRBJ1-2; no reliable D call. Trimming left V 0 bases short and J 8 bases short, with 8 bases between. The germline CDR1 and CDR2 sequences are SGHNT and YYREEE (reference sequence). The CDR3 totals 12 residues. The CDR3 DNA follows: TGTGCCAGCAGCTTGGTGACTTCAGGCTACACCTTC. Its protein product is CASSLVTSGYTF.

The chain has TRBV5-1 and TRBJ1-1, with TRBD1 as a possible D gene (6 bases). V was trimmed by 0 bases and J by 1 base, leaving 10 bases between them. CDR3 length: 15 amino acids. Germline V gene lookup returns CDR1 SGHRS and CDR2 YFSETQ. The CDR3 loop reads CASSLGPTGNTEAFF. DNA of the CDR3: TGCGCCAGCAGCTTGGGGCCGACAGGGAACACTGAAGCTTTCTTT.

This clonotype was counted only a few times. The chain joins TRBV15 to TRBJ1-2, with D maybe TRBD1 (5 bases). Germline CDR1 LNHNV, CDR2 YYDKDF (reference sequence). The CDR3 covers 15 residues. Trimming took off 5 bases at V and 8 bases at J, with 21 bases between the two ends. The CDR3: CATSSGGTSIRGYTF. The CDR3, as DNA: TGTGCCACCAGCTCCGGGGGGACCTCGATCAGAGGCTACACCTTC.

This clonotype appeared a few times. CDR3 sequence: CASSLTDRSYGYTF. CDR3 sequence (DNA): TGCGCCAGCAGCTTAACGGACCGTTCCTATGGCTACACCTTC. V gene TRBV5-1 combines with J gene TRBJ1-2, with D unresolved. Trimming cost V 2 bases and J 4 bases, with 12 bases left between them. Germline V gene data show CDR1 as SGHRS and CDR2 as YFSETQ. The CDR3 is 14 amino acids.

The chain combines TRBV30 with TRBJ1-2, with TRBD1 identical over 7 bases. Germline CDR1 is GTSNPN and CDR2 is SVGIG (reference sequence). The CDR3 covers 16 residues. Trimming took 0 bases from V and 4 from J; bases not matched to a gene: 11. In DNA form, the CDR3 reads TGTGCCTGGAGTGTACAGGGGCAGCCCAAAACCTATGGCTACACCTTC. Translated: CAWSVQGQPKTYGYTF.

The V and J genes are TRBV11-3 and TRBJ2-3; D is unclear. The CDR3 has 16 amino acids. Trimming removed 3 bases from V and 2 bases from J, with 15 bases in between. Germline V gene lookup returns CDR1 SGHNT and CDR2 YENEEA. The CDR3 reads CASSFPPQETTDTQYF. The CDR3 region has the DNA TGTGCCAGCAGCTTCCCCCCTCAAGAGACCACAGATACGCAGTATTTT.

This clonotype has more than one count but fewer than ten. The chain has TRBV12-3 or TRBV12-4 and TRBJ2-1; maybe TRBD2 (6 bases). This CDR3 is 12 amino acids long. Trimming left V 4 bases short and J 8 bases short, with 9 bases between. CDR3: CASSWRADEQFF. The CDR3 DNA is TGTGCCAGCAGTTGGAGGGCAGATGAGCAGTTCTTC.

This clonotype was seen a handful of times. The chain has TRBV5-1 and TRBJ2-3; 8 positions agree with TRBD1. The CDR3 length is 14 residues. The J segment lost 1 base and the V segment lost 6 bases, leaving 4 bases of the junction unmatched. Germline lookup yields CDR1 SGHRS and CDR2 YFSETQ. CDR3 in DNA: TGCGCCAGCACTTCGGGACAGGGCACAGATACGCAGTATTTT. Translating gives CASTSGQGTDTQYF.

This clonotype has only a few counts. The V and J genes are TRBV4-2 and TRBJ2-2, with D tentatively TRBD1 (6 bases). Germline-derived CDR1 and CDR2 are LGHNA and YNFKEQ. The germline V and J ends were trimmed by 4 bases and 0 bases, with 9 bases remaining between them. The CDR3 totals 15 residues. The CDR3 protein is CASSPTGTNTGELFF. The DNA of the CDR3 is TGTGCCAGCAGCCCCACAGGGACGAACACCGGGGAGCTGTTTTTT.

V and J are TRBV5-1 and TRBJ2-3; the match to TRBD2 covers 7 bases. The germline V gene encodes CDR1 SGHRS and CDR2 YFSETQ. The CDR3 has 15 residues. J lost 2 bases, V lost 2 bases, and 5 bases had no gene match. The CDR3 DNA follows: TGCGCCAGCAGCTTCGCTAGCGGACTCACAGATACGCAGTATTTT. Protein: CASSFASGLTDTQYF.

V and J are TRBV10-3 and TRBJ2-7; 14 nucleotides agree with TRBD2. CDR1 and CDR2 from the germline V gene are ENHRY and SYGVKD. The CDR3 is made up of 18 amino acids. After removal of 2 bases from V and 0 bases from J, the junction contained 6 bases not matched to a gene. CDR3 amino acids: CAISEGLAGGQASYEQYF. CDR3 nucleotide sequence: TGTGCCATCAGTGAGGGACTAGCGGGGGGTCAGGCCTCCTACGAGCAGTACTTC.

The gene calls are TRBV6-2 or TRBV6-3 and TRBJ1-2, with 8 positions matching TRBD1. The CDR3 loop spans 13 amino acids. After removal of 6 bases from V and 4 bases from J, the junction contained 4 bases not matched to a gene. Germline-derived CDR1 and CDR2 are MNHEY and SVGEGT. The CDR3 DNA sequence: TGTGCCAGCAGGCCCACAGGGGGCTATGGCTACACCTTC. The encoded protein is CASRPTGGYGYTF.

The rearrangement uses TRBV6-1 and TRBJ2-1; 8 nucleotides match TRBD2. Germline V gene data show CDR1 as MNHNS and CDR2 as SASEGT. This CDR3 comprises 14 residues. The trim removed 8 bases at V and 0 bases at J, leaving 3 bases unmatched. CDR3 DNA: TGTGCCAGCCGGAGCGGGGGCTCCTACAATGAGCAGTTCTTC. Protein: CASRSGGSYNEQFF.

This clonotype was observed a single time. The chain carries TRBV19 and TRBJ2-1, with 9 bases fitting TRBD1. The CDR3 runs to 14 residues. V shed 5 bases, J shed 4 bases, and the junction held 3 bases outside the gene matches. Germline CDR1 reads LNHDA; CDR2 reads SQIVND (reference sequence). CDR3 in amino acids: CASSVDRGYNEQFF. Written as DNA, the CDR3 is TGTGCCAGTAGTGTGGACAGGGGATACAATGAGCAGTTCTTC.

The CDR3 here is CSARAGQGHGELFF. The CDR3 DNA reads TGCAGTGCTAGAGCGGGACAGGGCCACGGGGAGCTGTTTTTT. The rearrangement links TRBV20-1 to TRBJ2-2; 9 nucleotides line up with TRBD1. This CDR3 is 14 amino acids long. V lost 1 base and J lost 7; bases outside the gene matches: 4. Germline V gene data show CDR1 as DFQATT and CDR2 as SNEGSKA (reference sequence).

This clonotype is labeled large (0.1 to 1%). The CDR3 region is CASSRDRDSTQPQHF. The CDR3 nucleotides are TGTGCCAGCAGTCGTGACAGGGATAGTACCCAGCCCCAGCATTTT. The V and J genes are TRBV6-1 and TRBJ1-5; 7 positions match TRBD1. The germline CDR1 and CDR2 sequences are MNHNS and SASEGT. V trimming: 5 bases; J trimming: 7 bases; junction bases outside the gene matches: 11. This CDR3 region has 15 residues.

The chain has TRBV2 and TRBJ2-7; a weak D match, TRBD1 (6 bases). Looked up from germline, CDR1 is SNHLY and CDR2 is FYNNEI. This CDR3 comprises 15 residues. Trimming pared 8 bases from V and 2 bases from J, leaving 19 bases between. This chain's CDR3 is CASVLIGRGAYEQYF. The CDR3 DNA is TGTGCCAGCGTCTTGATTGGCAGGGGCGCCTACGAGCAGTACTTC.

This chain joins TRBV20-1 and TRBJ1-5; 10 bases line up with TRBD1. Looked up from germline, CDR1 is DFQATT and CDR2 is SNEGSKA (reference sequence). The CDR3 length is 18 residues. V was pared by 5 bases and J by 2 bases, with 15 bases of the junction left unmatched. CDR3 bases: TGCAGTGCTCCGCGGGGGACAGGGGCGATAGTTGGCAATCAGCCCCAGCATTTT. Amino acid sequence: CSAPRGTGAIVGNQPQHF.

The chain is built from TRBV6-1 and TRBJ2-1; TRBD1 agrees at 8 bases. CDR1 is MNHNS and CDR2 is SASEGT in the germline V gene. After removal of 6 bases from V and 3 bases from J, the junction contained 7 bases not matched to a gene. The CDR3 loop spans 15 amino acids. In nucleotides, the CDR3 is TGTGCCAGCAGCCAGGGGGCACTGGGCTACAATGAGCAGTTCTTC. Protein product: CASSQGALGYNEQFF.

The chain links TRBV29-1 to TRBJ2-7; D possibly uses TRBD1 or TRBD2 (5 bases each). Germline V gives CDR1 SQVTM, CDR2 ANQGSEA. With 6 bases removed from V and 4 bases from J, the gap between germline ends came to 16 bases. The CDR3 runs to 13 residues. The CDR3: CSVVWDGEYEQYF. The CDR3 coding sequence is TGCAGCGTCGTCTGGGACGGAGAATACGAGCAGTACTTC.